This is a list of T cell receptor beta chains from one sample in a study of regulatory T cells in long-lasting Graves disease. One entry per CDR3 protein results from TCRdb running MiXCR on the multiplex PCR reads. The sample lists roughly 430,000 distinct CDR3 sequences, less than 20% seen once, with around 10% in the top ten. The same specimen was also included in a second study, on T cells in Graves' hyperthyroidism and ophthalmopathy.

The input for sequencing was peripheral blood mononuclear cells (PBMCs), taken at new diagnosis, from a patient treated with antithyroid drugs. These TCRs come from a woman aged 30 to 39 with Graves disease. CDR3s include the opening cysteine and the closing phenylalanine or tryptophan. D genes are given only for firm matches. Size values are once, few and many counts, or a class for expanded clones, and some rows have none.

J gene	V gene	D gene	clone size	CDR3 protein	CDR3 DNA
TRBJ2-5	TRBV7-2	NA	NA	CASWKRVRQETQYF	TGTGCCAGCTGGAAGAGGGTTCGGCAAGAGACCCAGTACTTC
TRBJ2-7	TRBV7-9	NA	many	CASSLGRRGQSSYEQYF	TGTGCCAGCAGCCTTGGGAGGAGGGGGCAGAGCTCCTACGAGCAGTACTTC
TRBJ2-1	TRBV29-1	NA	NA	CSVERKPLGEQFF	TGCAGCGTTGAAAGGAAACCTCTCGGGGAGCAGTTCTTC
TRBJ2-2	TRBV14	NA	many	CASSRFGVTGELFF	TGTGCCAGCAGCCGATTCGGTGTCACCGGGGAGCTGTTTTTT
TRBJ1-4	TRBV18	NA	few	CASSRGKLEKLFF	TGTGCCAGCTCACGCGGGAAACTAGAAAAACTGTTTTTT
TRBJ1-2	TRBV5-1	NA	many	CASSLAIQQGDGYTF	TGCGCCAGCAGCTTGGCCATTCAACAGGGAGATGGCTACACCTTC
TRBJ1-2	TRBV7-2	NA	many	CASSTVTGEIYGYTF	TGTGCCAGCAGCACCGTGACGGGGGAAATATATGGCTACACCTTC
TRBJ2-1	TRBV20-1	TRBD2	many	CSARPSGSNEQFF	TGCAGTGCTAGACCTAGCGGGAGCAATGAGCAGTTCTTC
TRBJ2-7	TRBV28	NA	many	CASSFRGSVTYEQYF	TGTGCCAGCAGTTTCCGTGGTAGCGTCACCTACGAGCAGTACTTC
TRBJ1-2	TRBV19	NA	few	CASSIKDNYGYTF	TGTGCCAGTAGTATTAAGGATAATTATGGCTACACCTTC
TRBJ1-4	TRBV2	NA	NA	CASRARGADEKLFF	TGTGCCAGCAGAGCCCGGGGGGCTGATGAAAAACTGTTTTTT
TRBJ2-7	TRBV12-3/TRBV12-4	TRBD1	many	CASSEDPGGSEQYF	TGTGCCAGCAGCGAAGACCCAGGGGGTAGCGAGCAGTACTTC
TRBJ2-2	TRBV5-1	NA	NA	CASSPVFGGGELFF	TGCGCCAGCAGCCCTGTGTTCGGCGGGGGGGAGCTGTTTTTT
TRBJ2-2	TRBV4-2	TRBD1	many	CASSQTIGDGQGNTGELFF	TGTGCCAGCAGCCAAACAATAGGGGACGGACAGGGGAACACCGGGGAGCTGTTTTTT
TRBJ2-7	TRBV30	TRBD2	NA	CAWAQRRGLAGEWEQYF	TGTGCCTGGGCTCAGCGGCGTGGGCTAGCGGGAGAGTGGGAGCAGTACTTC
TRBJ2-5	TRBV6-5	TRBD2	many	CASSYSVRSGSQETQYF	TGTGCCAGCAGTTACTCGGTTCGGAGCGGGAGCCAAGAGACCCAGTACTTC